This is a list of T cell receptor beta chains from one sample in a study of response to subunit inactivated influenza vaccine. TCRdb re-analysed the RT-PCR reads in MiXCR, keeping a single row per CDR3 protein. The data contain roughly 700,000 distinct CDR3 sequences, less than 20% of them singletons. Sample: PBMCs from blood, taken roughly 12 days after vaccination. The receptors come from a man aged 50-59 years who received an inactivated influenza vaccine. Both conserved end residues are part of each CDR3. D genes are given only for firm matches. Size is stated for part of the rows, as once, few or many counts, or as a class when the clone is expanded.

J gene | clone size | V gene | D gene | CDR3 DNA | CDR3 protein
TRBJ1-5 | many | TRBV12-3/TRBV12-4 | - | TGTGCGTGGGGTTGGGATCAGCCCCAGCATTTT | CAWGWDQPQHF
TRBJ1-6 | few | TRBV4-3 | - | TGCGCCAGCAGCCAAGATCCCTTAGAGGGGGTCCCCTATAATTCACCCCTCCACTTT | CASSQDPLEGVPYNSPLHF
TRBJ2-6 | few | TRBV12-3/TRBV12-4 | - | TGTGCCAGCAGCCCTGGGTCTCCTGGGGCCAACGTCCTGACTTTC | CASSPGSPGANVLTF
TRBJ2-7 | few | TRBV7-8 | TRBD1 | TGTGCCAGCAGCTTAGCGCCGACAGGGAGAACCGCCTCGTACTTC | CASSLAPTGRTASYF
TRBJ2-3 | few | TRBV5-1 | - | TGCGCCAGCAGCTTGCTACGGGCCGATACGCAGTATTTT | CASSLLRADTQYF
TRBJ1-2 | many | TRBV18 | TRBD1 | TGTGCCAGCAGCCCGGACAGGAACTATGGCTACACCTTC | CASSPDRNYGYTF
TRBJ1-1 | few | TRBV29-1 | - | TGCAGCGTTCGACCAGACACTGAAGCTTTCTTT | CSVRPDTEAFF
TRBJ2-2 | - | TRBV7-8 | TRBD1 | TGTGCCATACAACAGGGGGCGCTGGTCGGGGAGCTGTTTTTT | CAIQQGALVGELFF
TRBJ1-2 | - | TRBV3-1 | TRBD1 | TGTGCCAGCAGCTCTAGGACAGGGGCCTACACCTTC | CASSSRTGAYTF
TRBJ2-1 | few | TRBV20-1 | TRBD2 | TGCAGTGCCCGCGACTTGCAGCGGGGTTACAATGAGCAGTTCTTC | CSARDLQRGYNEQFF
TRBJ1-2 | - | TRBV6-1 | TRBD1 | TGTGCCAGCAGTGGGGACAGGGGGCGAGGCTACACCTTC | CASSGDRGRGYTF
TRBJ2-6 | - | TRBV6-4 | - | TGTGCCAGGAGCGCCGATTGGGGGCCAGGGGCCAACGTCCTGACTTTC | CARSADWGPGANVLTF
TRBJ1-2 | - | TRBV20-1 | - | TGCAGTGCTAAACCGGGGCCCACTAACTATGGCTACACCTTC | CSAKPGPTNYGYTF
TRBJ2-3 | many | TRBV10-3 | - | TGTGCCATCAGTGATGGCCGGCGGGGAGGTACGCAGTATTTT | CAISDGRRGGTQYF
TRBJ2-7 | - | TRBV4-3 | - | TGCGCCAGCAGTTACGGGCAGGTCCTAGGGCAGTACTTC | CASSYGQVLGQYF
TRBJ1-4 | - | TRBV28 | TRBD1 | TGTGCCAGCAGTCCGGCGACAGGGGGATTAGAAAAACTGTTTTTT | CASSPATGGLEKLFF